The clone carrying this T cell receptor (beta chain) was seen more than once but under ten times. Primed by a sample-barcoded 5' primer and a J-beta primer mix, a second PCR proceeded for roughly 6 to 12 cycles. TCRdb passed the 5' RACE reads through MiXCR, listing each CDR3 protein once. Here the sample spans roughly 1.9 million distinct CDR3 sequences, roughly two fifths being singletons. This CDR3 spans 16 amino acids. V lost 4 bases, J lost 6 bases, and 19 bases lay in between. Germline CDR1 reads MGHDK; CDR2 reads SYGVNS. The record originates from a study of blood T cells in healthy people across ages.

This chain joins TRBV25-1 and TRBJ2-1; D is unresolved. This TCR was sampled from a human donor in good health. Input material: blood. The CDR3 here is CASSGFPPFGTNEQFF. In nucleotides, the CDR3 is TGTGCCAGCAGTGGTTTCCCACCTTTTGGAACCAATGAGCAGTTCTTC.